Listed below are T cell receptor beta chains from one sample, sequenced in a study of blood T cell repertoires in COVID-19. The data were produced by immunoSEQ multiplex PCR, yet TCRdb's version contains in-frame clones alone and is incomplete. The sample records about 230,000 clones, roughly 85% being singletons. Material: peripheral blood. The receptors shown here come from a woman under 30 who had recovered from COVID-19. CDR3s include the opening cysteine and the closing phenylalanine or tryptophan. D genes are given only for firm matches. The size of a clone is reported for some rows only, either as once, few or many, or as a class for expanded clones.

v_gene	j_gene	d_gene	len	abundance	CDR3aa	CDR3nt
TRBV9	TRBJ2-6	TRBD1	17	.	CASSVRTGASGANVLTF	TGTGCCAGCAGCGTAAGGACAGGGGCCTCTGGGGCCAACGTCCTGACTTTC
TRBV3-1/TRBV3-2	TRBJ2-2	TRBD2	14	.	CASSLHSGRGELFF	TGTGCCAGCAGCCTACATAGCGGGAGAGGGGAGCTGTTTTTT
TRBV5-6	TRBJ1-4	TRBD1	14	.	CASSTRTGPEKLFF	TGTGCCAGCAGCACCCGGACAGGGCCTGAAAAACTGTTTTTT
TRBV11-2	TRBJ1-1	.	12	.	CASSPQNTEAFF	TGTGCCAGCAGCCCCCAGAACACTGAAGCTTTCTTT
TRBV5-5	TRBJ1-2	TRBD1	14	.	CASSLGTGWGGYTF	TGTGCCAGCAGCTTGGGGACAGGGTGGGGTGGCTACACCTTC
TRBV30	TRBJ2-1	.	14	once	CAWGASAFYNEQFF	TGTGCCTGGGGGGCTAGCGCGTTCTACAATGAGCAGTTCTTC
TRBV6-5	TRBJ2-7	TRBD2	15	.	CASSLSTSAAYEQYF	TGTGCCAGCAGTTTGTCGACTAGCGCCGCCTACGAGCAGTACTTC
TRBV27	TRBJ1-1	.	14	.	CASSLQVPNTEAFF	TGTGCCAGCAGTTTACAGGTCCCGAACACTGAAGCTTTCTTT
TRBV11-1	TRBJ2-2	.	13	few	CASSLAYTGELFF	TGTGCCAGCAGCTTAGCCTATACCGGGGAGCTGTTTTTT
TRBV19	TRBJ2-4	.	12	.	CASSIGVSIQYF	TGTGCCAGTAGTATAGGAGTAAGCATTCAGTACTTC
TRBV3-1/TRBV3-2	TRBJ2-7	.	14	.	CASSQDLVGYEQYF	TGTGCCAGCAGCCAAGATCTGGTCGGCTACGAGCAGTACTTC
TRBV2	TRBJ2-7	.	11	once	CASSEDNEQYF	TGTGCCAGCAGTGAAGATAACGAGCAGTACTTC
TRBV15	TRBJ2-3	TRBD2	18	once	CATSREILAALRSDTQYF	TGTGCCACCAGCAGAGAGATACTAGCGGCACTCAGATCAGATACGCAGTATTTT
TRBV7-3	TRBJ2-1	.	18	.	CASSLGGGGSRTYNEQFF	TGTGCCAGCAGCTTAGGGGGCGGCGGGAGTAGAACCTACAATGAGCAGTTCTTC
TRBV4-3	TRBJ2-7	.	13	.	CASSQALYYEQYF	TGCGCCAGCAGCCAAGCCCTGTATTACGAGCAGTACTTC
TRBV4-3	TRBJ2-5	TRBD1	15	.	CASSPQADRGETQYF	TGCGCCAGCAGCCCCCAAGCCGACAGGGGAGAGACCCAGTACTTC
TRBV7-6	TRBJ1-1	.	17	.	CASSREVSAGKNTEAFF	TGTGCCAGCAGCCGAGAGGTTTCTGCGGGAAAAAACACTGAAGCTTTCTTT
TRBV5-1	TRBJ2-7	.	13	.	CASRLGSTYEQYF	TGCGCCAGCAGATTGGGCAGTACCTACGAGCAGTACTTC
TRBV13	TRBJ1-4	.	15	.	CASSLGPATNEKLFF	TGTGCCAGCAGCTTAGGCCCTGCAACTAATGAAAAACTGTTTTTT
TRBV29-1	TRBJ2-1	TRBD1	14	.	CSVVGPGGYNEQFF	TGCAGCGTTGTAGGGCCAGGGGGATACAATGAGCAGTTCTTC
TRBV12-3/TRBV12-4	TRBJ1-2	.	11	.	CASSLGDGYTF	TGTGCCAGCAGCCTAGGGGATGGCTACACCTTC
TRBV4-2	TRBJ2-7	TRBD2	14	.	CASSQEAPLAEQYF	TGTGCCAGCAGCCAAGAGGCCCCACTAGCGGAGCAGTACTTC
TRBV30	TRBJ1-3	.	15	.	CAWRGRAVSGNTIYF	TGTGCCTGGAGAGGCAGGGCGGTTTCTGGAAACACCATATATTTT
TRBV10-1	TRBJ1-6	TRBD1	14	.	CASGNRDRDSPLHF	TGCGCCAGCGGAAACCGGGACAGGGATTCACCCCTCCACTTT
TRBV4-3	TRBJ1-2	.	14	.	CASSQDFGFYGYTF	TGCGCCAGCAGCCAAGATTTCGGTTTCTATGGCTACACCTTC
TRBV19	TRBJ2-3	TRBD1	16	.	CASSIGTGSRPDTQYF	TGTGCCAGTAGTATAGGGACAGGATCCCGCCCAGATACGCAGTATTTT
TRBV30	TRBJ2-1	.	11	once	CAWTLAHEQFF	TGTGCCTGGACCTTAGCACATGAGCAGTTCTTC
TRBV7-9	TRBJ2-2	TRBD2	15	.	CASRGSGGNTGELFF	TGTGCCAGCAGGGGAAGCGGGGGAAACACCGGGGAGCTGTTTTTT
TRBV9	TRBJ1-4	TRBD1	15	once	CASSVEGTGNEKLFF	TGTGCCAGCAGCGTAGAGGGGACAGGGAATGAAAAACTGTTTTTT
TRBV27	TRBJ2-7	TRBD2	14	.	CASRLIAGAYEQYF	TGTGCCAGCAGATTGATAGCGGGAGCCTACGAGCAGTACTTC
TRBV15	TRBJ2-1	TRBD2	18	.	CATSRDPRTSFAYNEQFF	TGTGCCACCAGCAGAGATCCCCGGACTAGCTTTGCCTACAATGAGCAGTTCTTC
TRBV6-5	TRBJ2-1	.	15	.	CASSYHRESYNEQFF	TGTGCCAGCAGTTACCACCGGGAGTCGTACAATGAGCAGTTCTTC
TRBV18	TRBJ1-2	TRBD1	15	.	CASSPIIVEGAGYTF	TGTGCCAGCTCACCAATTATCGTTGAGGGGGCGGGCTACACCTTC
TRBV6-5	TRBJ1-3	.	14	.	CASSQTGSGNTIYF	TGTGCCAGCAGTCAGACGGGCTCTGGAAACACCATATATTTT
TRBV5-5	TRBJ2-3	TRBD2	16	.	CASSFRLAGGLDTQYF	TGTGCCAGCAGCTTTCGACTAGCGGGAGGGTTGGATACGCAGTATTTT
TRBV7-9	TRBJ1-2	.	15	.	CASSLSLRDKYGYTF	TGTGCCAGCAGCTTATCGCTGAGGGATAAATATGGCTACACCTTC
TRBV6-2/TRBV6-3	TRBJ2-2	TRBD1	19	.	CASSLQGTVVVGNTGELFF	TGTGCCAGCAGTTTACAGGGGACGGTAGTAGTGGGGAACACCGGGGAGCTGTTTTTT
TRBV27	TRBJ1-2	TRBD1	16	.	CASSRSWDSEGLGYTF	TGTGCCAGCAGCCGTTCCTGGGACAGTGAGGGGTTAGGCTACACCTTC
TRBV24-1	TRBJ2-6	.	16	.	CATSDLQVGGANVLTF	TGTGCCACCAGTGATTTGCAGGTTGGTGGGGCCAACGTCCTGACTTTC
TRBV11-2	TRBJ1-1	.	14	few	CASREQLQNTEAFF	TGTGCCAGCAGGGAACAGCTTCAGAACACTGAAGCTTTCTTT
TRBV30	TRBJ2-3	.	13	.	CAWSVKGSDTQYF	TGTGCCTGGAGTGTAAAGGGGTCAGATACGCAGTATTTT